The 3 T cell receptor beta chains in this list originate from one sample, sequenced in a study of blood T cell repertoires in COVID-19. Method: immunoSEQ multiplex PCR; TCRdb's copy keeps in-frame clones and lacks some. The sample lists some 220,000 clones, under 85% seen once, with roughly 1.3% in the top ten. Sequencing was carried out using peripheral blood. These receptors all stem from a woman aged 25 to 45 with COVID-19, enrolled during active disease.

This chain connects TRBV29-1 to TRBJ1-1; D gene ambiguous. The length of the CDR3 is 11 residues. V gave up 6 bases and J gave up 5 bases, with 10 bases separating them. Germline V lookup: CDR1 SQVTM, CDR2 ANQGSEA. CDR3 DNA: TGCAGCGTCGCTGGGGAGACTGAAGCTTTCTTT. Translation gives CSVAGETEAFF.

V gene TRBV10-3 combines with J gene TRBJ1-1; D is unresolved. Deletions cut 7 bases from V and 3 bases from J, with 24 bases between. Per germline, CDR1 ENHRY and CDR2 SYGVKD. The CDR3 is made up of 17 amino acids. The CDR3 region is CAITLLLGLPEDTEAFF. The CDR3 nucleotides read TGTGCCATCACCCTACTCCTTGGACTCCCCGAGGACACTGAAGCTTTCTTT.

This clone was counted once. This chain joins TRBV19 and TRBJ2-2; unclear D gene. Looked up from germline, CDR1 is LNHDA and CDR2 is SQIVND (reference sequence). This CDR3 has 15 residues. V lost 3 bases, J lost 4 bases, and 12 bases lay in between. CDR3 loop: CASSIGLVGTGELFF. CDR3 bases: TGTGCCAGTAGTATCGGCCTAGTCGGCACCGGGGAGCTGTTTTTT.